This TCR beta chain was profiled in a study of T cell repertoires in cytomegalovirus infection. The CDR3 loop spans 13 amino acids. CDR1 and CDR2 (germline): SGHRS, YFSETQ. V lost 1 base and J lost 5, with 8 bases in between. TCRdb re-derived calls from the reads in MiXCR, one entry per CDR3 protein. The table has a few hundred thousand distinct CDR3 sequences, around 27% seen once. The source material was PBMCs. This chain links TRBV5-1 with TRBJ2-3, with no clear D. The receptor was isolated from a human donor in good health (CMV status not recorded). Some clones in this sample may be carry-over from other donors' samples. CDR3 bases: TGCGCCAGCAGCTTGCGAATGGGAGATACGCAGTATTTT. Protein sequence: CASSLRMGDTQYF. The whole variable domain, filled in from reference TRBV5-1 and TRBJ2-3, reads KAGVTQTPRYLIKTRGQQVTLSCSPISGHRSVSWYQQTPGQGLQFLFEYFSETQRNKGNFPGRFSGRQFSNSRSEMNVSTLELGDSALYLCASSLRMGDTQYFGPGTRLTVL.